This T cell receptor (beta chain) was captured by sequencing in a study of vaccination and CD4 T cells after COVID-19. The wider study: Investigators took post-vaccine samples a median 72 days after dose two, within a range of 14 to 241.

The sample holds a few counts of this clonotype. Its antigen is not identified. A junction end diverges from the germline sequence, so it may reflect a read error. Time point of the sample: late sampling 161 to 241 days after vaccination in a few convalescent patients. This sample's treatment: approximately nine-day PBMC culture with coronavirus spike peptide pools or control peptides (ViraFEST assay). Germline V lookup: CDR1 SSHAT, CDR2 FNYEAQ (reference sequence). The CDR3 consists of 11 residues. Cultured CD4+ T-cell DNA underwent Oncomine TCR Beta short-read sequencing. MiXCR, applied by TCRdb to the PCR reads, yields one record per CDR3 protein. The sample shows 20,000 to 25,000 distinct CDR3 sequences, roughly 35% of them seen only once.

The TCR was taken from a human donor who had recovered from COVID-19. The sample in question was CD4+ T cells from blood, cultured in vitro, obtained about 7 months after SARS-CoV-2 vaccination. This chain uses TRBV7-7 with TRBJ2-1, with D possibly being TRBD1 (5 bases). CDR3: CASRQPKVEFF. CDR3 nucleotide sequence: TGTGCTAGCAGACAGCCTAAGGTGGAGTTCTTC.